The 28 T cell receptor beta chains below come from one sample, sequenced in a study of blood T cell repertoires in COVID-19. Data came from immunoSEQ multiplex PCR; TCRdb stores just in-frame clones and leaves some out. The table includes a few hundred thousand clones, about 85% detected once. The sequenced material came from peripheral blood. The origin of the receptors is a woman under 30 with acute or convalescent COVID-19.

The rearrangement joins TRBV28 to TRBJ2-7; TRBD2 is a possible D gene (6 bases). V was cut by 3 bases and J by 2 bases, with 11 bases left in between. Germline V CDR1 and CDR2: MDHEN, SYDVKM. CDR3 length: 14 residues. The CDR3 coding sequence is TGTGCCAGCAGTTTGGAGGGAATCCCCTACGAGCAGTACTTC. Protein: CASSLEGIPYEQYF.

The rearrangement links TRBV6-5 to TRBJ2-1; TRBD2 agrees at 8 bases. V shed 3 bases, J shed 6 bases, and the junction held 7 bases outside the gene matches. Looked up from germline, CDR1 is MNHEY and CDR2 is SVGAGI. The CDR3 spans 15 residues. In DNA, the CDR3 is TGTGCCAGCAGTTATCGAGCGGGAGAACCCAATGAGCAGTTCTTC. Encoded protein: CASSYRAGEPNEQFF.

The CDR3 DNA reads as TGTGCCAGCAGCCAAATACAGGTCACCAATTCACCCCTCCACTTT. It encodes CASSQIQVTNSPLHF. The rearrangement links TRBV7-8 to TRBJ1-6, with a weak D call TRBD1 (5 bases). This CDR3 contains 15 residues. Trimming shortened V by 5 bases and J by 7 bases, and 15 bases separated the two germline ends. Germline CDR1 is SGHVS and CDR2 is FQNEAQ.

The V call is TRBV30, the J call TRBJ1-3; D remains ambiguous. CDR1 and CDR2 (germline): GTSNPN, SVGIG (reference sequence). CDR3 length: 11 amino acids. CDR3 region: CARSSGNTIYF. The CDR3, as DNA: TGTGCGCGGAGCTCTGGAAACACCATATATTTT.

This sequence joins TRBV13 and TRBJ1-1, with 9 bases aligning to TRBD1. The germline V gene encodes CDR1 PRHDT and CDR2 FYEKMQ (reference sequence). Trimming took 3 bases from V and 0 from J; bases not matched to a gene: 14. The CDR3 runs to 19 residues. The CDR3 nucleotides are TGTGCCAGCAGCTTCCCTTTTGGGACAGGGAGGTTCTTGAACACTGAAGCTTTCTTT. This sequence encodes CASSFPFGTGRFLNTEAFF.

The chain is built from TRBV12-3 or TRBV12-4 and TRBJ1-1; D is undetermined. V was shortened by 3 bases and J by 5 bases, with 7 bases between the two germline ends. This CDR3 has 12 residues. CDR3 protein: CASSFGRTEAFF. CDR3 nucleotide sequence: TGTGCCAGCAGTTTCGGCAGGACTGAAGCTTTCTTT.

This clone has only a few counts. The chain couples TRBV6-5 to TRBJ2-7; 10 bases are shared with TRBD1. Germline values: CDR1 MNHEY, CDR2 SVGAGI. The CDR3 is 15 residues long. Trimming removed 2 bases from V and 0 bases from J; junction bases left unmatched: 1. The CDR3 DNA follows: TGTGCCAGCAGTTACGACAGGGGGCCCTCCTACGAGCAGTACTTC. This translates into CASSYDRGPSYEQYF.

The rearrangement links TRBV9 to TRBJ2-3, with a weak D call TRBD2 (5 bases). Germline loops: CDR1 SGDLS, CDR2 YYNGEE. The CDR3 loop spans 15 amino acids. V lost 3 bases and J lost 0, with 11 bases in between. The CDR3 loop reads CASSARDTSTDTQYF. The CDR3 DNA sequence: TGTGCCAGCAGCGCTCGGGATACCAGCACAGATACGCAGTATTTT. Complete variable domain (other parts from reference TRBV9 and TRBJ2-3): DSGVTQTPKHLITATGQRVTLRCSPRSGDLSVYWYQQSLDQGLQFLIQYYNGEERAKGNILERFSAQQFPDLHSELNLSSLELGDSALYFCASSARDTSTDTQYFGPGTRLTVL.

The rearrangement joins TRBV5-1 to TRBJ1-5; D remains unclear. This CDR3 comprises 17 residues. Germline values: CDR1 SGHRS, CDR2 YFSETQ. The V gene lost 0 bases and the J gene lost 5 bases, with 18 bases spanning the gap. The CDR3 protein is CASSLAPSGGSDQPQHF. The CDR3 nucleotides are TGCGCCAGCAGCTTGGCCCCCAGTGGAGGGTCAGATCAGCCCCAGCATTTT.

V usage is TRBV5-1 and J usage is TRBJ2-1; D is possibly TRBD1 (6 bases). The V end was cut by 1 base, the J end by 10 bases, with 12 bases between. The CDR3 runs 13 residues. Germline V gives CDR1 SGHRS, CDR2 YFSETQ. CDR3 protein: CASSLTGFGEQFF. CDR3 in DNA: TGCGCCAGCAGCTTGACAGGGTTCGGGGAGCAGTTCTTC.

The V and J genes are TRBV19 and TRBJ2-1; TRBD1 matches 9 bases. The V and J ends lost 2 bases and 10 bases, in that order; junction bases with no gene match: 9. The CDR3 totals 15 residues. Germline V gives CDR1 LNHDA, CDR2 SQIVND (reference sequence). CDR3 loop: CASSIWDRDRREQFF. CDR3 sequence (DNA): TGTGCCAGTAGTATATGGGACAGGGACCGCAGGGAGCAGTTCTTC.

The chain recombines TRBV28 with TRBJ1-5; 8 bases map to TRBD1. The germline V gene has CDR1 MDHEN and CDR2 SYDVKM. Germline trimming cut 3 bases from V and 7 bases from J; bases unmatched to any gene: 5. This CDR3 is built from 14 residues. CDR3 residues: CASSFDRGAQPQHF. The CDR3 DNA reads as TGTGCCAGCAGTTTCGACAGGGGAGCCCAGCCCCAGCATTTT.

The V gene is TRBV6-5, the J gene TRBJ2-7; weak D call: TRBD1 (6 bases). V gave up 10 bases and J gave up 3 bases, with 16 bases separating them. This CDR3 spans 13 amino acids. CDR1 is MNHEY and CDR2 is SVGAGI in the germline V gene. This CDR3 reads CATGTPGNYEQYF. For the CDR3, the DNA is TGTGCCACCGGGACACCGGGCAACTACGAGCAGTACTTC.

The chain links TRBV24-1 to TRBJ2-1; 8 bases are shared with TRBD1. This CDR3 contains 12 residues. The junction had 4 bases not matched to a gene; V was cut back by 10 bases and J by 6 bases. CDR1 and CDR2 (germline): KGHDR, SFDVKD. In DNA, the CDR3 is TGTGCCACAGGACAGGGTTTCAATGAGCAGTTCTTC. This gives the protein CATGQGFNEQFF.

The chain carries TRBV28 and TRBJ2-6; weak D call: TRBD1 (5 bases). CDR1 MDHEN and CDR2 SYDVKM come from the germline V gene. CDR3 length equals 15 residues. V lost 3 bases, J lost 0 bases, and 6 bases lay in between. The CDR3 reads CASSFQGSGANVLTF. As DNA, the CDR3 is TGTGCCAGCAGTTTTCAGGGCTCTGGGGCCAACGTCCTGACTTTC.

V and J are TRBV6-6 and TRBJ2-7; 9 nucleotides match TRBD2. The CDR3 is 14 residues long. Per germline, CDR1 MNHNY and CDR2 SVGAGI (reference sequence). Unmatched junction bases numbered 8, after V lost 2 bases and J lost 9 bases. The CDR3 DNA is TGTGCCAGCAGTTACAGTCTAGCGGGGCGGGGGCAGTACTTC. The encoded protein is CASSYSLAGRGQYF.

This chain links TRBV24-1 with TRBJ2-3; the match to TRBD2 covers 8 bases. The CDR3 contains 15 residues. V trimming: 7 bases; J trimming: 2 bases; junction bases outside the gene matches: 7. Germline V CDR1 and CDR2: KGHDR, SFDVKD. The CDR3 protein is CATRETGRVTDTQYF. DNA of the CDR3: TGTGCCACCAGAGAAACCGGGAGGGTCACAGATACGCAGTATTTT.

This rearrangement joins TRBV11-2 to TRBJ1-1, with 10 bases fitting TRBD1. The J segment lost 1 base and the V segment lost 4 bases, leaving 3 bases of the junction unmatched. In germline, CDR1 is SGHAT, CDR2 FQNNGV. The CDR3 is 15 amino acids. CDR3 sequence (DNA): TGTGCCAGCAGCTCCAGACAGGGGGCGAACACTGAAGCTTTCTTT. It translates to CASSSRQGANTEAFF.

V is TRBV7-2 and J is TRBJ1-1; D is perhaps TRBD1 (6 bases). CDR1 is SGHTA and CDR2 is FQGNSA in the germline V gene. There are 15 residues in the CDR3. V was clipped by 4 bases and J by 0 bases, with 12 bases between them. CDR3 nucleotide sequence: TGTGCCAGCAGCTCCTTGGGACATTTGAACACTGAAGCTTTCTTT. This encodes CASSSLGHLNTEAFF.

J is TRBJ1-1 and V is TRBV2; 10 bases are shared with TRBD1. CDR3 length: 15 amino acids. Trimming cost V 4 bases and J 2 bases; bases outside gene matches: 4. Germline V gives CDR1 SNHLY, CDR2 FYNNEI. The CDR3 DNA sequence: TGTGCCAGCAGTGGGGACAGGGGACGAAACACTGAAGCTTTCTTT. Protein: CASSGDRGRNTEAFF.

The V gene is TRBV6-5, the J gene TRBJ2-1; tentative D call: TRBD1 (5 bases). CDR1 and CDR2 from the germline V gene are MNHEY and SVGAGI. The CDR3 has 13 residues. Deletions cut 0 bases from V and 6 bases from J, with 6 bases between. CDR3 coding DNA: TGTGCCAGCAGTTACTCGACAGCCAATGAGCAGTTCTTC. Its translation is CASSYSTANEQFF.

In nucleotides, the CDR3 is TGTGCCAGCAGCCAGGTAGATACTGAAGCTTTCTTT. Its translation is CASSQVDTEAFF. The chain recombines TRBV3-1 (or the pseudogene TRBV3-2) with TRBJ1-1, with D hard to call. CDR1 is LGHDT, CDR2 YNNKEL, per germline (reference sequence). Trimming removed 3 bases from V and 5 bases from J, with 7 bases in between. The CDR3 is made up of 12 amino acids.

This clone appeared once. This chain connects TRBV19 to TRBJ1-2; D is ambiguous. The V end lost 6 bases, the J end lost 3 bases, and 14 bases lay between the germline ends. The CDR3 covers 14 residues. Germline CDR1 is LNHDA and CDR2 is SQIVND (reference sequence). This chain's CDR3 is CASSPQTGDYGYTF. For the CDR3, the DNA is TGTGCCAGTAGCCCCCAAACCGGTGACTATGGCTACACCTTC. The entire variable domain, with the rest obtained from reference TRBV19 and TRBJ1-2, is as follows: DGGITQSPKYLFRKEGQNVTLSCEQNLNHDAMYWYRQDPGQGLRLIYYSQIVNDFQKGDIAEGYSVSREKKESFPLTVTSAQKNPTAFYLCASSPQTGDYGYTFGSGTRLTVV.

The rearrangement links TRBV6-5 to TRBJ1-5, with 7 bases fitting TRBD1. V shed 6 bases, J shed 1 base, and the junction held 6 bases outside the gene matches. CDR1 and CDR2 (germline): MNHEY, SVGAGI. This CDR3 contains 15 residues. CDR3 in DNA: TGTGCCAGCAGATTGACAGGGACGAGCAATCAGCCCCAGCATTTT. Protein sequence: CASRLTGTSNQPQHF.

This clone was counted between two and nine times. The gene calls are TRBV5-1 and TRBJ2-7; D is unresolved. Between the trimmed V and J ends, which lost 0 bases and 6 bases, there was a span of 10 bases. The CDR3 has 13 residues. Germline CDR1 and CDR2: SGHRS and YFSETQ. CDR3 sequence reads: CASSLANSPEQYF. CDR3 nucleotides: TGCGCCAGCAGCTTGGCCAATAGCCCCGAGCAGTACTTC.

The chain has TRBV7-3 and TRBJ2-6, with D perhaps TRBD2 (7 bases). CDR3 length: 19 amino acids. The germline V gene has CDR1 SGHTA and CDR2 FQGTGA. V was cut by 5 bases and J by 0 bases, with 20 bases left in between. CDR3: CASSDNSGGLVSGANVLTF. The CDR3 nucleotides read TGTGCCAGCAGCGATAATTCGGGGGGCCTCGTCTCTGGGGCCAACGTCCTGACTTTC.

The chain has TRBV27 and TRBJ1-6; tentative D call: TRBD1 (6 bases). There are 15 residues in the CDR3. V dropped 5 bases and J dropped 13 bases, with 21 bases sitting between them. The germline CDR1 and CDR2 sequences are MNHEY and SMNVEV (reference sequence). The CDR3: CASSPDGQPAQPLHF. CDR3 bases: TGTGCCAGCAGTCCCGACGGACAGCCAGCGCAGCCCCTCCACTTT.

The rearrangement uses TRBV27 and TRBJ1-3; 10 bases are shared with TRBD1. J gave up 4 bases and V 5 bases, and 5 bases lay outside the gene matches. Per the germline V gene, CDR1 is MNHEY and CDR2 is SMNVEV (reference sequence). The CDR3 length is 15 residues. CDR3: CASSRQGADGNTIYF. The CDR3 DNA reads TGTGCCAGCAGTAGACAGGGGGCGGACGGAAACACCATATATTTT.